These 13 T cell receptor beta chains share one sample of origin, sequenced in a study of T cells in pancreatic ductal adenocarcinoma. Selected pancreatic ductal adenocarcinoma patients had undergone surgery without neoadjuvant therapy. Profiled with immunoSEQ multiplex PCR; TCRdb holds only in-frame clones, not every one. Of roughly 10,000 clones in the sample, approximately 67% were seen once. Sequencing was done on a sample of pancreatic tumor tissue. These receptors all come from a human donor with pancreatic ductal adenocarcinoma.

This clone was seen just once. CDR3 protein: CASRPGQGEGQPQHF. The DNA for the CDR3 is TGTGCCAGCAGACCAGGACAGGGGGAAGGACAGCCCCAGCATTTT. This chain joins TRBV11-2 and TRBJ1-5; TRBD1 aligns across 10 bases. The CDR3 sequence is 15 residues long. J was trimmed by 7 bases and V by 6 bases; bases with no gene match: 9. Germline assignment: CDR1 SGHAT and CDR2 FQNNGV.

This clone was detected only once. The J gene is TRBJ2-5, the V gene TRBV11-1; the match to TRBD1 covers 9 bases. CDR1 is SGHAT and CDR2 is FQDESV in the germline V gene (reference sequence). The CDR3 sequence is 15 residues long. Trimming took 5 bases from V and 1 from J; bases not matched to a gene: 5. CDR3 amino acids: CASSGGQGLQETQYF. The CDR3, as DNA: TGTGCCAGCAGCGGGGGACAGGGACTCCAAGAGACCCAGTACTTC.

This clone occurred a few times. V is TRBV28 and J is TRBJ1-3, with a possible D match to TRBD1 (5 bases). Deletions cut 2 bases from V and 5 bases from J, with 10 bases between. The CDR3 has 14 residues. Germline values: CDR1 MDHEN, CDR2 SYDVKM. This CDR3 is CASSLLDSRNTIYF. As DNA, the CDR3 is TGTGCCAGCAGTTTACTAGACAGTAGAAACACCATATATTTT. The entire variable domain, with the rest obtained from reference TRBV28 and TRBJ1-3, is as follows: DVKVTQSSRYLVKRTGEKVFLECVQDMDHENMFWYRQDPGLGLRLIYFSYDVKMKEKGDIPEGYSVSREKKERFSLILESASTNQTSMYLCASSLLDSRNTIYFGEGSWLTVV.

The J gene is TRBJ2-7, the V gene TRBV23-1, with TRBD1 matching over 11 bases. TRBV23-1 is known as an ORF, though its function is uncertain. The V segment lost 7 bases and the J segment 5 bases; nucleotides outside the gene matches: 13. The CDR3 totals 16 residues. As DNA, the CDR3 is TGCGCCAGCATTTTTCCAGGACAGGGGGCGGTCGACGAGCAGTACTTC. Translated, it gives CASIFPGQGAVDEQYF.

The rearrangement joins TRBV4-2 to TRBJ1-6; D ambiguous. V dropped 0 bases and J dropped 0 bases, with 12 bases sitting between them. CDR1 is LGHNA, CDR2 YNFKEQ, per germline. This CDR3 is built from 18 residues. CDR3 in DNA: TGTGCCAGCAGCCAAGAAAAGCCCGCAAGCTCCTATAATTCACCCCTCCACTTT. Its protein product is CASSQEKPASSYNSPLHF.

This chain joins TRBV5-6 and TRBJ2-1; the D is unclear. In germline, CDR1 is SGHDT, CDR2 YYEEEE. The CDR3 loop spans 13 amino acids. The V gene lost 0 bases and the J gene lost 6 bases, with 7 bases spanning the gap. CDR3: CASSLGQANEQFF. DNA for the CDR3: TGTGCCAGCAGCTTGGGGCAGGCCAATGAGCAGTTCTTC.

V and J are TRBV6-1 and TRBJ1-5; 8 bases fit TRBD1. The trim removed 7 bases at V and 3 bases at J, leaving 8 bases unmatched. Germline assignment: CDR1 MNHNS and CDR2 SASEGT. This CDR3 comprises 15 residues. Here the CDR3 DNA reads TGTGCCAGCACAGGGGGCTTAACATTCAATCAGCCCCAGCATTTT. As protein: CASTGGLTFNQPQHF.

The genes are TRBV7-9 and TRBJ2-7; no reliable D call. Germline loops: CDR1 SEHNR, CDR2 FQNEAQ (reference sequence). The CDR3 totals 16 residues. The germline V and J ends were trimmed by 2 bases and 7 bases, with 21 bases remaining between them. The CDR3 spells CASSLSSEEVSREQYF. Here the CDR3 DNA reads TGTGCCAGCAGCTTATCAAGCGAAGAAGTTTCTCGGGAGCAGTACTTC.

The table lists this clone with a few counts. The chain links TRBV10-2 to TRBJ2-5, with D maybe TRBD2 (6 bases). V lost 7 bases, J lost 5 bases, and 14 bases lay in between. Germline V gives CDR1 WSHSY, CDR2 SAAADI. This CDR3 region has 13 residues. CDR3 amino acids: CASTRGLPETQYF. As DNA, the CDR3 is TGCGCCAGCACTCGTGGACTACCCGAGACCCAGTACTTC.

V gene TRBV11-1 combines with J gene TRBJ1-5; TRBD1 agrees at 10 bases. Germline V gives CDR1 SGHAT, CDR2 FQDESV (reference sequence). CDR3 length equals 15 residues. J gave up 7 bases and V 6 bases, and 9 bases lay outside the gene matches. In DNA form, the CDR3 reads TGTGCCAGCAGACCAGGACAGGGGGAAGGACAGCCCCAGCATTTT. Amino acids: CASRPGQGEGQPQHF.

The genes are TRBV18 and TRBJ1-1; D is undetermined. V was trimmed by 3 bases and J by 6 bases, leaving 8 bases between them. CDR3 size: 12 residues. The germline CDR1 and CDR2 sequences are KGHSH and LQKENI. CDR3 region: CASSPRTSEAFF. CDR3 nucleotides: TGTGCCAGCTCACCCCGGACGTCTGAAGCTTTCTTT.

This clone appeared a few times. The V and J genes are TRBV18 and TRBJ2-3, with TRBD1 matching over 10 bases. Germline loops: CDR1 KGHSH, CDR2 LQKENI. Trimming removed 5 bases from V and 6 bases from J; junction bases left unmatched: 2. CDR3 length: 13 amino acids. Here the CDR3 DNA reads TGTGCCAGCTCAGGGACAGGGGCCGATACGCAGTATTTT. Translated: CASSGTGADTQYF.

This clone has only a few counts. The V gene is TRBV7-9, the J gene TRBJ2-3; D is unclear. CDR3 length: 10 residues. The germline CDR1 and CDR2 sequences are SEHNR and FQNEAQ (reference sequence). V was trimmed by 8 bases and J by 8 bases, leaving 8 bases between them. CDR3 sequence (DNA): TGTGCCAGCTCAGGTGTTACGCAGTATTTT. It codes for CASSGVTQYF.